This T cell receptor (beta chain) derives from a study of cytomegalovirus exposure and HLA in healthy donors. Study-level information: Unique TCRs numbering some 80 million, obtained from HLA-typed donors, made up an early data release.

PCR employed 60 Vbeta and 13 Jbeta primers. The data were produced by immunoSEQ multiplex PCR, yet TCRdb's version contains in-frame clones alone and is incomplete. The top ten hold more than 1.5% of the sample, which has approximately 210,000 clones, 81% seen once. V lost 4 bases, J lost 4 bases, and 16 bases lay in between. There are 14 residues in the CDR3. Germline CDR1 and CDR2: GTSNPN and SVGIG (reference sequence). V gene TRBV30 combines with J gene TRBJ1-2; tentatively, D is TRBD1 (6 bases). Sequenced input: PBMCs. The sequence was collected from a man between 18 and 29 years old in good health and CMV-seronegative. In DNA form, the CDR3 reads TGTGCCTGGACTATCCAGGGGCTGACCTATGGCTACACCTTC. Protein: CAWTIQGLTYGYTF.